The T cell receptor (beta chain) under discussion was sequenced for a study of early T cells in non-severe SARS-CoV-2 infection. Study-level findings and limits: Using VDJdb, the matching emphasized anti-spike CD8 responses while missing private and CD4 specificities.

This CDR3 is 12 amino acids long. Trimming shortened V by 6 bases and J by 7 bases, and 15 bases separated the two germline ends. Germline-derived CDR1 and CDR2 are SQVTM and ANQGSEA. This clonotype was picked up a small number of times. What it binds is unknown. TCRdb itself ran the 5' RACE reads through MiXCR, one entry per CDR3 protein. The repertoire holds roughly 80,000 distinct CDR3 sequences, roughly an eighth seen once, with 3% to 3.5% in the top ten. Sequencing was carried out using whole blood. This clonotype was obtained from an adult who was a healthcare worker with PCR-confirmed SARS-CoV-2 infection or an uninfected control (not recorded which). The chain links TRBV29-1 to TRBJ1-1; weak D call: TRBD1 (5 bases). This chain's CDR3 is CSVDGARGEAFF. In nucleotides, the CDR3 is TGCAGCGTAGACGGGGCCCGCGGTGAAGCTTTCTTT.